The 20 T cell receptor beta chains below were found in one sample sequenced in a study of cytomegalovirus exposure and HLA in healthy donors. The primer mix had 60 Vbeta and 13 Jbeta primers. Produced via immunoSEQ multiplex PCR; TCRdb's table is partial and in-frame only. This table has fewer than 200,000 clones, approximately 70% appearing once. Input material: PBMCs. All receptors come from a woman younger than 35 in good health and CMV-seropositive.

The genes are TRBV7-9 and TRBJ1-1; no clear D. The CDR3 runs to 13 residues. Germline V lookup: CDR1 SEHNR, CDR2 FQNEAQ (reference sequence). V lost 5 bases, J lost 8 bases, and 15 bases lay in between. CDR3 loop: CASSTPSREEAFF. The CDR3 DNA sequence: TGTGCCAGCAGCACCCCCTCCCGGGAGGAAGCTTTCTTT.

This chain links TRBV6-1 with TRBJ1-2; D remains unclear. V dropped 6 bases and J dropped 2 bases, with 13 bases sitting between them. Germline-derived CDR1 and CDR2 are MNHNS and SASEGT. This CDR3 is 14 amino acids long. Written as DNA, the CDR3 is TGTGCCAGCAGCTTCGGCGGGAGCAACTATGGCTACACCTTC. Protein sequence: CASSFGGSNYGYTF.

This chain links TRBV13 with TRBJ1-3; D not certain. This CDR3 has 14 residues. Trimming cost V 3 bases and J 0 bases, with 6 bases left between them. Germline CDR1 reads PRHDT; CDR2 reads FYEKMQ (reference sequence). As DNA, the CDR3 is TGTGCCAGCAGCTTGCGCCTCTCTGGAAACACCATATATTTT. Its protein product is CASSLRLSGNTIYF.

The CDR3 nucleotides are TGCGCCAGCAGCAACCGGGGGGCCCACAATGAGCAGTTCTTC. Residues: CASSNRGAHNEQFF. This chain links TRBV5-1 with TRBJ2-1; D is possibly TRBD2 (7 bases). Germline V lookup: CDR1 SGHRS, CDR2 YFSETQ. V lost 4 bases and J lost 5, with 13 bases in between. The CDR3 runs 14 residues.

The rearrangement links TRBV4-3 to TRBJ2-2; weak D call: TRBD1 (5 bases). In germline, CDR1 is LGHNA, CDR2 YSLEER. The ends were cut back, 0 bases at V and 6 bases at J, with 14 bases in the middle. The CDR3 totals 16 residues. The CDR3, as DNA: TGCGCCAGCAGCCAAGATAAGGGGCACCGGGCCGGGGAGCTGTTTTTT. It codes for CASSQDKGHRAGELFF.

Comments on this clone: Relative to the germline gene, one junction end is altered; a read error may explain this. The CDR3 loop reads CSSSSHNTTYEQYF. The CDR3 region has the DNA TGTTCCAGCAGCTCCCACAATACAACATACGAGCAGTACTTC. The chain joins TRBV7-9 to TRBJ2-7, with unresolved D. The germline V gene has CDR1 SEHNR and CDR2 FQNEAQ (reference sequence). This CDR3 contains 14 residues.

The chain is built from TRBV5-1 and TRBJ1-4; D uncertain. The V gene lost 0 bases and the J gene lost 3 bases, with 9 bases spanning the gap. The germline V gene has CDR1 SGHRS and CDR2 YFSETQ. The CDR3 totals 15 residues. CDR3 region: CASSLVSGSNEKLFF. DNA of the CDR3: TGCGCCAGCAGCTTGGTCTCGGGGTCTAATGAAAAACTGTTTTTT.

This clone appeared a few times. The V call is TRBV4-2, the J call TRBJ2-4, with 11 bases that match TRBD2. CDR3 length: 20 amino acids. Germline V lookup: CDR1 LGHNA, CDR2 YNFKEQ. The V segment lost 0 bases and the J segment 3 bases; nucleotides outside the gene matches: 13. The CDR3 sequence: CASSQDPGLAGGRFKNIQYF. CDR3 DNA: TGTGCCAGCAGCCAAGATCCCGGGCTAGCGGGGGGACGATTCAAAAACATTCAGTACTTC.

The genes are TRBV4-1 and TRBJ1-3; TRBD1 is a possible D gene (5 bases). V gave up 3 bases and J gave up 1 base, with 10 bases separating them. Per the germline V gene, CDR1 is MGHRA and CDR2 is YSYEKL. This CDR3 spans 15 amino acids. The DNA for the CDR3 is TGCGCCAGCAGCCACCGAGACAGTTCTGGAAACACCATATATTTT. Protein: CASSHRDSSGNTIYF.

The sample holds one count of this clone. The chain uses TRBV6-1 and TRBJ1-1; TRBD1 is a possible D gene (6 bases). CDR1 MNHNS and CDR2 SASEGT come from the germline V gene. The CDR3 has 16 residues. With 4 bases removed from V and 8 bases from J, the gap between germline ends came to 23 bases. CDR3 sequence reads: CASSGPFYTGNREAFF. As DNA, the CDR3 is TGTGCCAGCAGTGGGCCCTTCTATACAGGGAACCGGGAAGCTTTCTTT.

This clone has a single count. The J gene is TRBJ2-1, the V gene TRBV4-3, with D perhaps TRBD2 (7 bases). The CDR3 contains 15 residues. Trimming took off 4 bases at V and 2 bases at J, with 12 bases between the two ends. Germline V gene data show CDR1 as LGHNA and CDR2 as YSLEER. Here the CDR3 reads CASSRGGGAYNEQFF. The CDR3 coding sequence is TGCGCCAGCAGCCGGGGAGGGGGGGCCTACAATGAGCAGTTCTTC.

This clone was counted only a few times. The chain uses TRBV7-9 and TRBJ2-3, with a weak D call TRBD2 (5 bases). The germline V and J ends were trimmed by 4 bases and 1 base, with 12 bases remaining between them. CDR1 and CDR2 (germline): SEHNR, FQNEAQ (reference sequence). This CDR3 has 15 residues. CDR3 amino acids: CASSSQLDRTDTQYF. The CDR3 nucleotides are TGTGCCAGCAGCTCCCAACTAGATCGCACAGATACGCAGTATTTT. The complete variable domain, with remaining parts taken from reference TRBV7-9 and TRBJ2-3, reads DTGVSQNPRHKITKRGQNVTFRCDPISEHNRLYWYRQTLGQGPEFLTYFQNEAQLEKSRLLSDRFSAERPKGSFSTLEIQRTEQGDSAMYLCASSSQLDRTDTQYFGPGTRLTVL.

This chain's CDR3 is CASSPRTSGGTPAKNIQYF. CDR3 nucleotides: TGTGCCAGCAGCCCAAGGACTAGCGGGGGGACCCCAGCCAAAAACATTCAGTACTTC. The rearrangement uses TRBV5-5 and TRBJ2-4; 14 nucleotides agree with TRBD2. This CDR3 is 19 amino acids long. Trimming took 4 bases from V and 0 from J; bases not matched to a gene: 9. Germline V gene lookup returns CDR1 SGHKS and CDR2 YYEKEE (reference sequence).

This clone is a singleton in its sample. This chain links TRBV7-2 with TRBJ1-2; a weak D match, TRBD1 (5 bases). CDR1 and CDR2 (germline): SGHTA, FQGNSA. The CDR3 is 14 residues long. Trimming took 0 bases from V and 2 from J, leaving 7 bases between them. CDR3 nucleotide sequence: TGTGCCAGCAGCTTAGCGCCAGGGAACTATGGCTACACCTTC. Translation gives CASSLAPGNYGYTF.

CDR3 region: CASSQETGGFYEQYF. The CDR3 region has the DNA TGCGCCAGCAGCCAAGAGACAGGGGGTTTCTACGAGCAGTACTTC. The gene calls are TRBV5-1 and TRBJ2-7; 9 bases agree with TRBD1. V shed 4 bases, J shed 3 bases, and the junction held 8 bases outside the gene matches. Per germline, CDR1 SGHRS and CDR2 YFSETQ. This CDR3 has 15 residues.

The J gene is TRBJ2-7, the V gene TRBV27, with a possible D match to TRBD1 (5 bases). V lost 4 bases to trimming and J lost 2 bases, with 12 bases between them. Germline lookup yields CDR1 MNHEY and CDR2 SMNVEV (reference sequence). The CDR3 runs to 14 residues. CDR3 sequence (DNA): TGTGCCAGCAGTTCAGGAGACAGCGCCTACGAGCAGTACTTC. It encodes CASSSGDSAYEQYF.

The rearrangement links TRBV25-1 to TRBJ2-1; 8 bases fit TRBD2. Germline values: CDR1 MGHDK, CDR2 SYGVNS. The V segment lost 5 bases and the J segment 8 bases; nucleotides outside the gene matches: 11. This CDR3 contains 15 residues. CDR3 nucleotide sequence: TGTGCCAGCAGTCCGACTAGCGCCACTGGGGATGAGCAGTTCTTC. Translation gives CASSPTSATGDEQFF.

This clone has more than one count but fewer than ten. CDR3 DNA sequence: TGTGCCAGCAGCACCGGGACAGAGTCCTACAATGAGCAGTTCTTC. This gives the protein CASSTGTESYNEQFF. The J gene is TRBJ2-1, the V gene TRBV7-9; 7 nucleotides match TRBD1. CDR1 is SEHNR and CDR2 is FQNEAQ in the germline V gene (reference sequence). V was clipped by 5 bases and J by 1 base; unmatched bases: 5. There are 15 residues in the CDR3.

The chain links TRBV2 to TRBJ2-7; D is possibly TRBD1 (6 bases). CDR3 length: 13 residues. V lost 9 bases and J 4 bases, leaving 16 bases between the germline ends. CDR1 SNHLY and CDR2 FYNNEI come from the germline V gene. The DNA of the CDR3 is TGTGCCAGTACTCAGGGGCGACAGTACGAGCAGTACTTC. Translation gives CASTQGRQYEQYF.

This sequence joins TRBV28 and TRBJ1-1; 8 bases map to TRBD1. The CDR3 spans 15 residues. In germline, CDR1 is MDHEN, CDR2 SYDVKM. The trim removed 6 bases at V and 4 bases at J, leaving 10 bases unmatched. The CDR3 nucleotides read TGTGCCAGCAGCCGAACAGGGGGAAGGTTCACTGAAGCTTTCTTT. Translating gives CASSRTGGRFTEAFF.